The 23 T cell receptor beta chains below all came from one sample that was sequenced in a study of shared clonotypes between healthy human individuals. Libraries were prepared by immunoSEQ multiplex PCR; TCRdb keeps only in-frame clonotypes and omits some of them. The table includes approximately 2.5 million clones, about 92% detected once. Sequencing used naive CD4+ T cells sorted from blood. The subset was: CD45RA+ positively selected. These TCRs come from a young man in good health.

In regard to this clone: Other DNA sequences in the same sample also yield this CDR3. The rearrangement links TRBV27 to TRBJ1-5; TRBD1 matches 7 bases. Germline V gene lookup returns CDR1 MNHEY and CDR2 SMNVEV (reference sequence). The length of the CDR3 is 14 residues. J gave up 7 bases and V 3 bases, and 6 bases lay outside the gene matches. The CDR3 coding sequence is TGTGCCAGCAGTTTTCGACAGGGAGGCCAGCCCCAGCATTTT. It specifies CASSFRQGGQPQHF.

V is TRBV10-3 and J is TRBJ2-7; D remains unclear. CDR3 length: 14 amino acids. V lost 0 bases to trimming and J lost 2 bases, with 8 bases between them. The germline gives CDR1 ENHRY, CDR2 SYGVKD. CDR3 region: CAISESIGPYEQYF. DNA for the CDR3: TGTGCCATCAGTGAGTCGATAGGCCCCTACGAGCAGTACTTC.

Comments on this clone: Other nucleotide sequences in the sample specify the same CDR3. The rearrangement joins TRBV30 to TRBJ2-7, with 7 bases identical to TRBD2. Trimming removed 2 bases from V and 6 bases from J; junction bases left unmatched: 1. CDR1 and CDR2 from the germline V gene are GTSNPN and SVGIG (reference sequence). The CDR3 has 11 amino acids. In DNA, the CDR3 is TGTGCCTGGAGTAGGACTAGCGAGCAGTACTTC. Translated, it gives CAWSRTSEQYF.

Only one count was recorded for this clone. As DNA, the CDR3 is TGTGCCAGCGAGACAACTCAGGAGACTGAAGCTTTCTTT. It specifies CASETTQETEAFF. The V call is TRBV18, the J call TRBJ1-1; D uncertain. Germline CDR1 and CDR2: KGHSH and LQKENI. The CDR3 totals 13 residues. V was shortened by 8 bases and J by 5 bases, with 15 bases between the two germline ends. The full variable domain, completed using reference TRBV18 and TRBJ1-1, is NAGVMQNPRHLVRRRGQEARLRCSPMKGHSHVYWYRQLPEEGLKFMVYLQKENIIDESGMPKERFSAEFPKEGPSILRIQQVVRGDSAAYFCASETTQETEAFFGQGTRLTVV.

The chain recombines TRBV20-1 with TRBJ2-7; D remains unclear. Germline CDR1 and CDR2: DFQATT and SNEGSKA (reference sequence). The V and J ends lost 8 bases and 1 base respectively, with 9 bases between them. The CDR3 length is 11 residues. CDR3 in DNA: TGCAGTACCACGGCATCCTACGAGCAGTACTTC. This gives the protein CSTTASYEQYF.

The table lists this clone with a count of one. The chain links TRBV19 to TRBJ1-5, with D tentatively TRBD1 (5 bases). Germline values: CDR1 LNHDA, CDR2 SQIVND (reference sequence). V lost 1 base and J 6 bases, leaving 13 bases between the germline ends. This CDR3 spans 15 amino acids. CDR3 sequence: CASSIVRQGPQPQHF. The DNA for the CDR3 is TGTGCCAGTAGTATAGTACGGCAGGGACCTCAGCCCCAGCATTTT.

The chain uses TRBV4-2 and TRBJ1-2; possibly TRBD1 for D (6 bases). This CDR3 spans 17 amino acids. Germline assignment: CDR1 LGHNA and CDR2 YNFKEQ. Between the trimmed V and J ends, which lost 0 bases and 5 bases, there was a span of 19 bases. The DNA of the CDR3 is TGTGCCAGCAGCCAAGATGGGGGCCGACAGCTACCATATGGCTACACCTTC. Translation: CASSQDGGRQLPYGYTF.

V gene TRBV2 combines with J gene TRBJ1-5; D not resolved. V gave up 4 bases and J gave up 0 bases, with 16 bases separating them. This CDR3 has 17 residues. The germline gives CDR1 SNHLY, CDR2 FYNNEI. The CDR3 bases are TGTGCCAGCAGTGCAGTCTTCCCAAGAAATAGCAATCAGCCCCAGCATTTT. It codes for CASSAVFPRNSNQPQHF.

About this clone: Distinct nucleotide sequences in the sample also encode this CDR3. This chain links TRBV30 with TRBJ1-3; D is unresolved. The CDR3 covers 11 residues. From germline, CDR1 is GTSNPN and CDR2 SVGIG (reference sequence). The V end was cut by 2 bases, the J end by 4 bases, with 3 bases between. CDR3 nucleotides: TGTGCCTGGAGTAGAGGAAACACCATATATTTT. The encoded protein is CAWSRGNTIYF.

This clone was observed a handful of times. J is TRBJ1-1 and V is TRBV20-1, with 9 bases lining up with TRBD1. V trimming: 6 bases; J trimming: 9 bases; junction bases outside the gene matches: 5. Germline loops: CDR1 DFQATT, CDR2 SNEGSKA (reference sequence). This CDR3 is 11 amino acids long. CDR3 in amino acids: CSASGTGKAFF. The CDR3 DNA reads as TGCAGTGCCTCCGGGACAGGGAAAGCTTTCTTT.

This clone occurred once. J is TRBJ1-1 and V is TRBV5-5; D unclear. There are 16 residues in the CDR3. Germline CDR1 and CDR2: SGHKS and YYEKEE (reference sequence). Trimming left V 1 base short and J 0 bases short, with 13 bases between. The CDR3 reads CASSLWTYFMNTEAFF. CDR3 DNA sequence: TGTGCCAGCAGCTTGTGGACGTATTTCATGAACACTGAAGCTTTCTTT.

The chain uses TRBV10-3 and TRBJ1-4, with no clear D. Between the trimmed V and J ends, which lost 0 bases and 8 bases, there was a span of 10 bases. The CDR3 contains 14 residues. CDR1 and CDR2 from the germline V gene are ENHRY and SYGVKD. The CDR3 DNA sequence: TGTGCCATCAGTGAGTCAGACATGGGCGAAAAACTGTTTTTT. It translates to CAISESDMGEKLFF.

This chain links TRBV14 with TRBJ1-1; TRBD1 is a possible D gene (5 bases). This CDR3 has 13 amino acids. Trimming removed 4 bases from V and 5 bases from J, with 11 bases in between. Germline assignment: CDR1 SGHDN and CDR2 FVKESK. CDR3 in DNA: TGTGCCAGCAGCCCCCACGGGGGAACTGAAGCTTTCTTT. This translates into CASSPHGGTEAFF.

A single count supports this clone. The same CDR3 is also encoded by other DNA sequences in this sample. The genes are TRBV27 and TRBJ2-7; D is unresolved. Between the trimmed V and J ends, which lost 5 bases and 1 base, there was a span of 12 bases. The germline gives CDR1 MNHEY, CDR2 SMNVEV (reference sequence). The CDR3 spans 14 residues. Here the CDR3 DNA reads TGTGCCAGCAGTCTAAGGGAAGGGTCCTACGAGCAGTACTTC. Translated: CASSLREGSYEQYF.

This clone was seen only a few times. The same CDR3 can be traced to other DNA sequences in this sample. The chain uses TRBV10-3 and TRBJ1-2, with D possibly TRBD1 on 6 matching bases. Per germline, CDR1 ENHRY and CDR2 SYGVKD. This CDR3 contains 11 residues. V lost 4 bases, J lost 8 bases, and 8 bases lay in between. The DNA of the CDR3 is TGTGCCATCAGTGCAGGGGAAGGCTACACCTTC. It translates to CAISAGEGYTF.

The chain carries TRBV2 and TRBJ2-7, with TRBD2 matching over 7 bases. This CDR3 is 15 amino acids long. After removal of 4 bases from V and 3 bases from J, the junction contained 9 bases not matched to a gene. Germline V gives CDR1 SNHLY, CDR2 FYNNEI. The CDR3 region is CASSGGRAGLYEQYF. The CDR3 DNA follows: TGTGCCAGCAGTGGCGGGAGAGCGGGTCTCTACGAGCAGTACTTC.

A remark on this clone: The junction and the germline gene differ at one end; a read error may be behind it. The chain has TRBV11-2 and TRBJ2-7, with 9 bases that match TRBD1. The CDR3 totals 14 residues. CDR1 SGHAT and CDR2 FQNNGV come from the germline V gene. The DNA for the CDR3 is TGTGCCAGCAACTTACAGGGGGCTTATTACGAGCAGTACTTC. This encodes CASNLQGAYYEQYF.

This sequence joins TRBV4-1 and TRBJ1-1, with D unclear. The CDR3 has 16 residues. The V end was cut by 0 bases, the J end by 2 bases, with 13 bases between. CDR1 MGHRA and CDR2 YSYEKL come from the germline V gene. Here the CDR3 reads CASSQEPPRVNTEAFF. CDR3 nucleotide sequence: TGCGCCAGCAGCCAAGAGCCTCCTAGGGTCAACACTGAAGCTTTCTTT.

The rearrangement joins TRBV29-1 to TRBJ1-2, with a possible D match to TRBD1 (6 bases). V was cut by 2 bases and J by 7 bases, with 11 bases left in between. Germline values: CDR1 SQVTM, CDR2 ANQGSEA. The length of the CDR3 is 12 residues. CDR3 amino acids: CSVESGGGGYTF. The CDR3 DNA reads as TGCAGCGTTGAATCCGGGGGCGGTGGCTACACCTTC.

V is TRBV9 and J is TRBJ2-5; perhaps TRBD1 as D (5 bases). With 0 bases removed from V and 1 base from J, the gap between germline ends came to 10 bases. Germline lookup yields CDR1 SGDLS and CDR2 YYNGEE. The CDR3 has 15 amino acids. CDR3 amino acids: CASSVGMGPQETQYF. The CDR3 nucleotides read TGTGCCAGCAGCGTAGGAATGGGGCCCCAAGAGACCCAGTACTTC.

This chain links TRBV7-2 with TRBJ2-5; D uncertain. Germline V gene data show CDR1 as SGHTA and CDR2 as FQGNSA. The CDR3 spans 16 residues. The germline V and J ends were trimmed by 0 bases and 1 base, with 12 bases remaining between them. This CDR3 is CASSLAGAAGQETQYF. DNA for the CDR3: TGTGCCAGCAGCTTAGCGGGTGCAGCAGGCCAAGAGACCCAGTACTTC.

The chain uses TRBV18 and TRBJ2-3; D remains ambiguous. Germline CDR1 is KGHSH and CDR2 is LQKENI. V shed 8 bases and J shed 0 bases, with 12 bases lying between them. This CDR3 has 14 residues. The CDR3 is CASHASPSTDTQYF. In DNA form, the CDR3 reads TGTGCCAGCCATGCGTCTCCTAGCACAGATACGCAGTATTTT.

On this clone itself: This sample also contains other DNA sequences that code for the same CDR3. The genes are TRBV29-1 and TRBJ1-4, with 7 bases lining up with TRBD1. Germline values: CDR1 SQVTM, CDR2 ANQGSEA. The CDR3 loop spans 13 amino acids. The V gene end was trimmed by 4 bases and the J gene end by 3 bases; junction bases not matched to a gene: 2. CDR3 DNA: TGCAGCGTTGGGACAGGATCTAATGAAAAACTGTTTTTT. It codes for CSVGTGSNEKLFF.